A selection of T cell receptor beta chains follows, all from one sample in a study of tumor-infiltrating lymphocytes in primary liver carcinoma. TCRdb re-called the multiplex PCR reads with MiXCR, one entry per CDR3 protein. Found here are about 320,000 distinct CDR3 sequences, roughly 60% of them singletons; the top ten hold roughly 8.6%. Sequenced: peripheral blood. Receptors originate from a man aged 40-49 years with primary liver carcinoma and hepatitis B virus infection. The CDR3 runs from the conserved cysteine through the conserved F or W. The D gene is left open where the match is weak. Not all rows give a size; the values are once, few, many and, for expanded clones, a class.

j_call,d_call,v_call,clone_size,cdr3_aa,cdr3_nt
TRBJ2-1,.,TRBV6-2/TRBV6-3,.,CASSFPRGLDHNEQFF,TGTGCCAGCAGTTTCCCCCGAGGGTTGGACCACAATGAGCAGTTCTTC
TRBJ1-4,TRBD1,TRBV7-8,.,CAGSLGQGGFNEKLFF,TGTGCCGGCAGCTTGGGACAGGGGGGTTTTAATGAAAAACTGTTTTTT
TRBJ2-1,TRBD2,TRBV5-1,.,CASSSSLLAGGFNEQFF,TGCGCCAGCAGCTCATCCCTGCTAGCGGGAGGTTTTAATGAGCAGTTCTTC
TRBJ2-1,.,TRBV11-2,.,CASSWDFYNEQFF,TGTGCCAGCTCCTGGGACTTCTACAATGAGCAGTTCTTC
TRBJ2-5,TRBD2,TRBV11-2,few,CASNSVAGVAETQYF,TGTGCCAGCAACTCCGTAGCGGGAGTCGCGGAGACCCAGTACTTC
TRBJ2-1,TRBD2,TRBV11-2,.,CASSPGTSGSSGYNEQFF,TGTGCCAGCAGCCCCGGGACTAGCGGGAGTTCTGGGTACAATGAGCAGTTCTTC
TRBJ2-1,TRBD2,TRBV5-1,.,CVSSGGLAGQYNEQFF,TGCGTCAGCAGCGGGGGACTAGCGGGGCAATACAATGAGCAGTTCTTC
TRBJ2-1,.,TRBV12-3/TRBV12-4,many,CASSFQGSSYNEQFF,TGTGCCAGCAGTTTTCAGGGAAGCTCCTACAATGAGCAGTTCTTC
TRBJ2-7,.,TRBV6-2/TRBV6-3,.,CASKEYPAPSYEQYF,TGTGCCAGCAAAGAATACCCCGCCCCCTCCTACGAGCAGTACTTC
TRBJ1-1,.,TRBV6-5,many,CASSSGQKSFF,TGTGCCAGCAGTTCCGGCCAAAAGTCCTTCTTT
TRBJ2-3,.,TRBV11-2,.,CTSSFWDTSTDTHYF,TGTACTAGCAGCTTTTGGGATACTAGCACAGATACGCATTATTTT
TRBJ2-3,.,TRBV28,.,CASSFLGTDTQYF,TGTGCCAGCAGTTTTTTGGGCACAGATACGCAGTATTTT
TRBJ1-4,.,TRBV7-9,.,CASSLVGDGSEKLFF,TGTGCCAGCAGCTTAGTGGGGGACGGGAGTGAAAAACTGTTTTTT
TRBJ2-7,.,TRBV29-1,once,CSVEDPGWSSYEEYF,TGCAGCGTTGAAGATCCAGGATGGAGCTCCTACGAGGAGTACTTC
TRBJ1-1,TRBD1,TRBV6-6,.,CVSILRQGRDTDAFF,TGTGTCAGCATCTTGCGACAGGGACGGGACACTGATGCTTTCTTT
TRBJ2-7,.,TRBV7-2,few,CASSFELGVLTF,TGTGCCAGCAGCTTCGAACTAGGGGTCTTAACCTTC
TRBJ1-2,.,TRBV2,few,CAYNTGFSGYTF,TGTGCCTATAACACAGGGTTTTCCGGCTACACCTTC
TRBJ1-2,.,TRBV12-5,many,CASGKDAPLYGYTF,TGTGCTAGTGGCAAGGACGCCCCCCTCTATGGCTACACCTTC
TRBJ1-2,.,TRBV29-1,.,CSVAIGQGSNGYTF,TGCAGCGTTGCAATTGGGCAGGGTAGTAATGGCTACACCTTC
TRBJ2-2,.,TRBV7-9,once,CASNRDSNTEELFF,TGTGCCAGTAACCGGGACTCTAACACCGAGGAGCTGTTTTTT
TRBJ2-3,.,TRBV5-1,few,CASTRGGTDTQYF,TGCGCCAGCACCCGGGGCGGCACAGATACGCAGTATTTT
TRBJ2-1,.,TRBV28,.,CASSLWTLEQFF,TGTGCCAGCAGTTTATGGACACTTGAGCAGTTCTTC
TRBJ1-2,TRBD1,TRBV12-3/TRBV12-4,.,CANSQGARDGYTF,TGTGCCAACAGCCAGGGGGCTAGGGATGGCTACACCTTC
TRBJ2-2,TRBD2,TRBV29-1,many,CSVLRVGGRAAGELFF,TGCAGCGTTTTGCGGGTAGGCGGGAGGGCGGCCGGGGAGCTGTTTTTT
TRBJ1-1,TRBD1,TRBV29-1,.,CSIRQGTSIEAFF,TGCAGCATTCGACAGGGGACGAGCATTGAAGCTTTCTTT
TRBJ2-1,.,TRBV6-2/TRBV6-3,many,CASSFKVPGKGQFF,TGTGCCAGCAGTTTCAAGGTTCCAGGCAAAGGGCAGTTCTTC
TRBJ1-6,TRBD1,TRBV4-2,.,CVSSQWTGANYNSPLHF,TGTGTCAGCAGCCAATGGACAGGGGCGAACTATAATTCACCCCTCCACTTT
TRBJ1-1,.,TRBV28,.,CASSLFGQGEAFF,TGTGCCAGCAGTTTATTTGGCCAGGGGGAAGCTTTCTTT
TRBJ2-1,TRBD2,TRBV12-3/TRBV12-4,few,CASSLRTSGGAYNEQFF,TGTGCCAGCAGTCTGAGGACTAGCGGGGGTGCCTACAATGAGCAGTTCTTC
TRBJ1-1,.,TRBV5-1,.,CASSLFSLNTKAFF,TGCGCCAGCAGCTTGTTCAGCTTGAACACTAAAGCTTTCTTT
TRBJ1-4,TRBD1,TRBV6-1,.,CASAATGGITNEKLFF,TGTGCCAGCGCCGCAACAGGGGGCATAACTAATGAAAAACTGTTTTTT
TRBJ1-2,.,TRBV11-1,.,CDNSLARQGGCYTF,TGTGACAACAGCTTAGCGCGCCAAGGCGGATGCTACACCTTC
TRBJ2-1,TRBD2,TRBV5-5,.,CASSSRLADENEQCF,TGTGCCAGCAGCTCGAGACTAGCGGACGAAAATGAGCAGTGCTTC
TRBJ2-5,TRBD2,TRBV13,many,CASSYGTIEETQYF,TGTGCCAGCAGCTACGGGACTATCGAGGAGACCCAGTACTTC
TRBJ2-1,.,TRBV28,.,CVSWIGGGNEQFF,TGTGTCAGCTGGATAGGGGGGGGCAATGAGCAGTTCTTC
TRBJ2-7,.,TRBV11-2,.,CISSLVIGATYEQYF,TGTATCAGCAGCTTAGTTATAGGGGCTACCTACGAGCAGTACTTC
TRBJ1-1,.,TRBV12-3/TRBV12-4,few,CASSVLRVEF,TGTGCCAGCAGTGTCCTCAGGGTAGAGTTT
TRBJ2-7,TRBD2,TRBV11-2,.,CASSQWAGGYYEQYF,TGTGCCAGCAGCCAATGGGCGGGAGGGTACTATGAGCAGTACTTC
TRBJ2-7,.,TRBV7-9,few,CASSFNKDEQYF,TGTGCCAGCAGTTTTAACAAGGACGAGCAGTACTTC
TRBJ1-2,TRBD1,TRBV12-3/TRBV12-4,many,CASSPDRDTGYTF,TGTGCCAGCAGTCCGGACAGGGATACTGGCTACACCTTC
TRBJ2-2,.,TRBV11-3,.,CASSPAALIGELFF,TGTGCCAGCAGCCCCGCGGCCCTCATCGGGGAGCTGTTTTTT
TRBJ1-1,.,TRBV6-1,many,CASSEHSRDSSAFF,TGTGCCAGCAGTGAACATTCCAGAGATAGTAGTGCTTTCTTT
TRBJ2-3,.,TRBV12-3/TRBV12-4,.,CASSPTGIDTQCF,TGTGCCAGCAGTCCAACAGGGATAGATACGCAGTGTTTT
TRBJ2-1,TRBD2,TRBV12-3/TRBV12-4,.,CASSLGTSGRLARDEQFF,TGTGCCAGCAGCCTCGGGACTAGCGGGAGGTTAGCCCGCGATGAGCAGTTCTTC
TRBJ2-5,.,TRBV6-1,.,CASSEDHIKEIQYF,TGTGCCAGCAGTGAGGATCACATTAAAGAGATCCAGTACTTC
TRBJ2-6,TRBD1,TRBV11-2,.,CAGSPTGTGPSGANVLTF,TGTGCCGGCAGCCCCACCGGGACAGGCCCCTCTGGGGCCAACGTCCTGACTTTC
TRBJ2-3,.,TRBV5-4,few,CASSLLRDGGDTQYF,TGTGCCAGCAGCTTGCTGAGGGATGGCGGAGATACGCAGTATTTT
TRBJ2-7,.,TRBV10-3,.,CAIRGVGDERYF,TGTGCCATCAGGGGGGTAGGGGACGAGAGGTACTTC
TRBJ2-7,.,TRBV5-5,.,CASSLQALGVSSYEQYF,TGTGCCAGCAGCTTGCAGGCCCTGGGTGTGTCCTCCTACGAGCAGTACTTC
TRBJ1-5,TRBD1,TRBV6-1,.,CASNGQGTSNQPQHF,TGTGCCAGCAATGGACAGGGGACTAGCAATCAGCCCCAGCATTTT
TRBJ2-2,TRBD2,TRBV5-4,.,CASSLASGSRTGGLFF,TGTGCCAGCAGCTTGGCTAGCGGGAGTCGGACCGGGGGGCTGTTTTTT
TRBJ1-4,.,TRBV2,.,CASSDTGNKKLFF,TGTGCCAGCAGTGATACGGGGAATAAAAAACTGTTTTTT
TRBJ2-3,.,TRBV6-5,few,CASSWDFTDTQYF,TGTGCCAGCAGTTGGGACTTCACAGATACGCAGTATTTT
TRBJ2-7,TRBD2,TRBV5-6,many,CASSFLAGDEQYF,TGTGCCAGCAGCTTCCTAGCGGGAGACGAGCAGTACTTC
TRBJ2-7,.,TRBV4-2,many,CASSQEAHEQYF,TGTGCCAGCAGCCAAGAGGCCCACGAGCAGTACTTC
TRBJ2-7,.,TRBV30,.,CAWSRRDYEQYF,TGTGCCTGGAGCCGACGAGACTACGAGCAGTACTTC
TRBJ2-7,.,TRBV29-1,.,CTVWTAQTSYEQYF,TGCACTGTTTGGACGGCTCAAACGTCCTACGAGCAGTACTTC